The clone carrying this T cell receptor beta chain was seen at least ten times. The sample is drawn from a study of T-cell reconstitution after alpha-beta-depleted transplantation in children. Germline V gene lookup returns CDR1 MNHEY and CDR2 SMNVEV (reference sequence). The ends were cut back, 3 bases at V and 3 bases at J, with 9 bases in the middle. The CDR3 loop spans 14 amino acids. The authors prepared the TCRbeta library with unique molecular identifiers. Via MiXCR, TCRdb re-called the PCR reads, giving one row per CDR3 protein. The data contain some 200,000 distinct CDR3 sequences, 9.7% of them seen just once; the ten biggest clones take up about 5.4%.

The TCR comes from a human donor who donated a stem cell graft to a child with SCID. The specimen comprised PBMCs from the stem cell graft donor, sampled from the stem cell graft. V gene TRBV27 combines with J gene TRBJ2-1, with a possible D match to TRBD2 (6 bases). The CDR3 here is CASSFAGGYNEQFF. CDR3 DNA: TGTGCCAGCAGTTTCGCCGGGGGCTACAATGAGCAGTTCTTC.